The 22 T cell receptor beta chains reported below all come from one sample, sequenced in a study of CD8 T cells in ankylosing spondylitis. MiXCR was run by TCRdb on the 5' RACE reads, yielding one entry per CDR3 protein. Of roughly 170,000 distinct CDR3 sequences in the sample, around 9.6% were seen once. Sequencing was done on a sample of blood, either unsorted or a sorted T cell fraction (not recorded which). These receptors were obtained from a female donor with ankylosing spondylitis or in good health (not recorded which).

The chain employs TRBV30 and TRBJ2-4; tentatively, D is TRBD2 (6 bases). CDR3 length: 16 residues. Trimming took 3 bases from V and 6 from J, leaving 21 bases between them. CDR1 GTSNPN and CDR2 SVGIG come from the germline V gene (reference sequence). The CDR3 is CAWRAGLPQRGNIQYF. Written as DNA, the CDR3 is TGTGCCTGGAGGGCAGGACTACCTCAACGGGGAAACATTCAGTACTTC.

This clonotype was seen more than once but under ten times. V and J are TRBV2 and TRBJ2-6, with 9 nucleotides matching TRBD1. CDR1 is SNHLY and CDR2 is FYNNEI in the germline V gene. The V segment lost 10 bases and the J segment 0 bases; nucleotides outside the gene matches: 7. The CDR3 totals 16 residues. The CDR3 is CAIPGQGPSGANVLTF. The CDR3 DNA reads TGTGCCATCCCAGGACAGGGGCCCTCTGGGGCCAACGTCCTGACTTTC. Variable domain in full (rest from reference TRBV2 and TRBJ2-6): EPEVTQTPSHQVTQMGQEVILRCVPISNHLYFYWYRQILGQKVEFLVSFYNNEISEKSEIFDDQFSVERPDGSNFTLKIRSTKLEDSAMYFCAIPGQGPSGANVLTFGAGSRLTVL.

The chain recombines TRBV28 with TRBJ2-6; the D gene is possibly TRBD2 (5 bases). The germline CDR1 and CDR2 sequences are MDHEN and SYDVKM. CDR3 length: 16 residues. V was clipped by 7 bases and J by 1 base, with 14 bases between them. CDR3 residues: CASKFTGESGANVLTF. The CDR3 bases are TGTGCCAGCAAATTTACCGGGGAATCTGGGGCCAACGTCCTGACTTTC. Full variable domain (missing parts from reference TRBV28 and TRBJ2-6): DVKVTQSSRYLVKRTGEKVFLECVQDMDHENMFWYRQDPGLGLRLIYFSYDVKMKEKGDIPEGYSVSREKKERFSLILESASTNQTSMYLCASKFTGESGANVLTFGAGSRLTVL.

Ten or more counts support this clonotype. The CDR3 here is CASSSSTDTQYF. The CDR3 DNA follows: TGTGCCAGCAGCTCTTCCACAGATACGCAGTATTTT. The V call is TRBV7-9, the J call TRBJ2-3; D gene uncertain. V was pared by 4 bases and J by 2 bases, with 4 bases between. The CDR3 has 12 residues. Per the germline V gene, CDR1 is SEHNR and CDR2 is FQNEAQ (reference sequence).

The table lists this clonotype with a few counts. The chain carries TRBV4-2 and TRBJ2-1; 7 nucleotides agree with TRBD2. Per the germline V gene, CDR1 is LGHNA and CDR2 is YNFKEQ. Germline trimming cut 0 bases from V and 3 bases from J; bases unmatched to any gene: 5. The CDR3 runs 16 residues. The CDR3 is CASSQDGREFYNEQFF. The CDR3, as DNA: TGTGCCAGCAGCCAAGATGGGAGGGAGTTCTACAATGAGCAGTTCTTC.

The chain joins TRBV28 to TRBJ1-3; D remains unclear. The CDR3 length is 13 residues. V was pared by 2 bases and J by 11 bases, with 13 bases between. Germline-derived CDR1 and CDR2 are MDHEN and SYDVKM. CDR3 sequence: CASSLLTTAPIYF. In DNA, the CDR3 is TGTGCCAGCAGTTTACTAACGACGGCCCCCATATATTTT.

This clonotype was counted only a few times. In nucleotides, the CDR3 is TGTGCCAGCAGCTTGATGACGGCAAGCACAGATACGCAGTATTTT. Translating it yields CASSLMTASTDTQYF. The chain links TRBV5-6 to TRBJ2-3; the D is unclear. CDR1 SGHDT and CDR2 YYEEEE come from the germline V gene. V lost 1 base and J 0 bases, leaving 9 bases between the germline ends. This CDR3 has 15 amino acids. The full variable domain, with the rest looked up from reference TRBV5-6 and TRBJ2-3, is DAGVTQSPTHLIKTRGQQVTLRCSPKSGHDTVSWYQQALGQGPQFIFQYYEEEERQRGNFPDRFSGHQFPNYSSELNVNALLLGDSALYLCASSLMTASTDTQYFGPGTRLTVL.

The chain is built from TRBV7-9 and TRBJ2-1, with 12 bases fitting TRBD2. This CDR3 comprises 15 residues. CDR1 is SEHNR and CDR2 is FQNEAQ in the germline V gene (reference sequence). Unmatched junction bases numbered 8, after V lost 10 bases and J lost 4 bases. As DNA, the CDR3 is TGTGCCAACGCTAGCGGGGGGGGCCCATACAATGAGCAGTTCTTC. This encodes CANASGGGPYNEQFF.

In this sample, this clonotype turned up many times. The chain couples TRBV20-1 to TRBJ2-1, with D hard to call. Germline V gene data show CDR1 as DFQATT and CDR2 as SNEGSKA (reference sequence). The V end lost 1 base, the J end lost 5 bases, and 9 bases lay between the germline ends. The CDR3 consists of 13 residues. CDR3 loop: CSARAPDDNEQFF. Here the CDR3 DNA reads TGCAGTGCTAGAGCCCCGGACGACAATGAGCAGTTCTTC.

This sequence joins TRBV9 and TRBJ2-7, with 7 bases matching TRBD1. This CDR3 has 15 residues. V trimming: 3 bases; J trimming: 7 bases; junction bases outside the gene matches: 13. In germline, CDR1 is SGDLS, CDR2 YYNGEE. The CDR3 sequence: CASSALGQYIEEQYF. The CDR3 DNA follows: TGTGCCAGCAGCGCACTGGGACAGTACATTGAAGAGCAGTACTTC.

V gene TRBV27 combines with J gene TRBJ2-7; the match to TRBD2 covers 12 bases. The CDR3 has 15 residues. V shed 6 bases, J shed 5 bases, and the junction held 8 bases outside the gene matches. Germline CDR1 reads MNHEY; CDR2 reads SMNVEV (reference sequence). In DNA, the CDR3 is TGTGCCAGCAGCCTACAAGGACTAGCGGGAAACGAGCAGTACTTC. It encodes CASSLQGLAGNEQYF.

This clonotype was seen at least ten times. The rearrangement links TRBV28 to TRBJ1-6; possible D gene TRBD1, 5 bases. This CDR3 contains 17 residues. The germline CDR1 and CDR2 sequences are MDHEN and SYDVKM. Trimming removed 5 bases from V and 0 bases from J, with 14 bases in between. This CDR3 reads CASSRPEGSSYNSPLHF. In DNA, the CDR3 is TGTGCCAGCAGTCGCCCGGAGGGGAGCTCCTATAATTCACCCCTCCACTTT.

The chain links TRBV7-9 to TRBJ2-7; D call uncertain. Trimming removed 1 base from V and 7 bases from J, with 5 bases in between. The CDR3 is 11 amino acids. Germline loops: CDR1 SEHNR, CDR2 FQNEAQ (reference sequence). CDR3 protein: CASSLGQEQYF. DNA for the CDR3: TGTGCCAGCAGCTTAGGTCAGGAGCAGTACTTC.

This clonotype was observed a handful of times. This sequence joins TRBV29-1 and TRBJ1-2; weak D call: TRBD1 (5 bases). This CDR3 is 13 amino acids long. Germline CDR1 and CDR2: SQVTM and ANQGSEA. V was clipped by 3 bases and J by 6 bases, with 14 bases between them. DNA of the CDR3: TGCAGCGTTGACTTGGGGACCCCGAATGGCTACACCTTC. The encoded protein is CSVDLGTPNGYTF.

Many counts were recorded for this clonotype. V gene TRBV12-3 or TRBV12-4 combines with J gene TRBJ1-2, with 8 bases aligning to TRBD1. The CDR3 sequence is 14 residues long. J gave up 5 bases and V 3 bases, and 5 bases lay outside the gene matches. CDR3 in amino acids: CASSLGTGGYGYTF. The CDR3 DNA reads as TGTGCCAGCAGTTTGGGGACAGGAGGATATGGCTACACCTTC.

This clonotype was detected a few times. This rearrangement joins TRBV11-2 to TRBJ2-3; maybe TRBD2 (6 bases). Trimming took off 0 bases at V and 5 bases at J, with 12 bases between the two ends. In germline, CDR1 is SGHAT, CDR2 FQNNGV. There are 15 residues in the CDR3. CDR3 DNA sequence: TGTGCCAGCAGCTTAGAAGGCGGGATGGAAGATACGCAGTATTTT. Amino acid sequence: CASSLEGGMEDTQYF.

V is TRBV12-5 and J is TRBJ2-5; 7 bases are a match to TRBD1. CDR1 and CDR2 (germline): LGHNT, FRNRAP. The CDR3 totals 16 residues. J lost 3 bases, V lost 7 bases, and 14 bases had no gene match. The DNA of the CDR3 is TGTGCTAGTGCCGAAAGGGAGACCGGGACAGAAGAGACCCAGTACTTC. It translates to CASAERETGTEETQYF.

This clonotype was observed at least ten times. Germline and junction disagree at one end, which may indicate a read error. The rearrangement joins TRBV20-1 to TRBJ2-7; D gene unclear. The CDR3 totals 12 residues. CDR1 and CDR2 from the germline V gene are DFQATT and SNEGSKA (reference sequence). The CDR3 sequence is CSASPDSFEQYF. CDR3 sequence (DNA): TGCAGTGCTAGCCCCGATTCCTTCGAGCAGTACTTC.

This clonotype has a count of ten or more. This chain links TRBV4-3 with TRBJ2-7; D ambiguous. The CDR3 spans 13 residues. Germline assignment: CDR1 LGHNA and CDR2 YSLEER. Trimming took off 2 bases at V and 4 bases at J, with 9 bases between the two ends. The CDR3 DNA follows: TGCGCCAGCAGCCAATCGCCTCGGTACGAGCAGTACTTC. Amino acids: CASSQSPRYEQYF.

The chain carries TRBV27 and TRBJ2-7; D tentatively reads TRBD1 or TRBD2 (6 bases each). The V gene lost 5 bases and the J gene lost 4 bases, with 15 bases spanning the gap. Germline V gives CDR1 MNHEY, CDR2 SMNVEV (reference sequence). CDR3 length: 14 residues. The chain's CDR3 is CASSPKGGPYEQYF. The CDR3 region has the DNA TGTGCCAGCAGTCCAAAGGGGGGACCATACGAGCAGTACTTC.

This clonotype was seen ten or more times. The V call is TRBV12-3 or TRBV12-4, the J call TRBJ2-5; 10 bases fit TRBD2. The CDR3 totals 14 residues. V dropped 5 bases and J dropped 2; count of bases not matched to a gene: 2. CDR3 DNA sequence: TGTGCCAGCAGTCCGGGACTAGCGCAAGAGACCCAGTACTTC. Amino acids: CASSPGLAQETQYF.

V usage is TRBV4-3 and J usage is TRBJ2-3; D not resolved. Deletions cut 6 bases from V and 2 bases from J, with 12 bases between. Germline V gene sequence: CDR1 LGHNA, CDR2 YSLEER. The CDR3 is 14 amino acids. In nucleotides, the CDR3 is TGCGCCAGCAGTGCGGACGTCGTCACAGATACGCAGTATTTT. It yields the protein CASSADVVTDTQYF.